Listed here are 14 T cell receptor beta chains from one sample, sequenced in a study of OX40 agonist ivuxolimab in advanced cancers. Only in-frame clones appear in the TCRdb table, and some are missing; sequencing was by immunoSEQ multiplex PCR. The sample yields about 71,000 clones, approximately 94% seen once. The material sequenced was CD4+ or CD8+ T cells sorted from blood, taken in a trial of the OX40 agonist ivuxolimab. The origin of the receptors is an adult with an advanced solid tumor such as melanoma, head and neck, liver or kidney cancer.

This clone was picked up one time. The chain recombines TRBV4-1 with TRBJ1-1; possibly TRBD1 for D (6 bases). V shed 0 bases and J shed 4 bases, with 6 bases lying between them. The CDR3 sequence is 13 residues long. Per the germline V gene, CDR1 is MGHRA and CDR2 is YSYEKL. The CDR3 spells CASSQEGATEAFF. For the CDR3, the DNA is TGCGCCAGCAGCCAAGAGGGGGCCACTGAAGCTTTCTTT.

The chain uses TRBV7-9 and TRBJ2-1; a possible D gene is TRBD1 (6 bases). Trimming left V 1 base short and J 7 bases short, with 11 bases between. Germline V gives CDR1 SEHNR, CDR2 FQNEAQ (reference sequence). The CDR3 is 14 amino acids. The CDR3 DNA sequence: TGTGCCAGCAGCTTAGTTAAGGGGGATAATGAGCAGTTCTTC. Translation: CASSLVKGDNEQFF.

DNA of the CDR3: TGTGCCAGCAGCTTAGAGATCGGACTGAACACTGAAGCTTTCTTT. It translates to CASSLEIGLNTEAFF. The V and J genes are TRBV11-2 and TRBJ1-1; D unresolved. CDR3 length: 15 amino acids. Germline CDR1 SGHAT, CDR2 FQNNGV. V was trimmed by 0 bases and J by 0 bases, leaving 8 bases between them.

The chain carries TRBV29-1 and TRBJ1-1; 8 bases match TRBD1. The length of the CDR3 is 13 residues. J lost 1 base, V lost 8 bases, and 6 bases had no gene match. Germline-derived CDR1 and CDR2 are SQVTM and ANQGSEA. In nucleotides, the CDR3 is TGCAGCACACGAACAGGGGGGAACACTGAAGCTTTCTTT. It translates to CSTRTGGNTEAFF.

The chain carries TRBV19 and TRBJ2-1; 14 bases match TRBD2. Germline CDR1 and CDR2: LNHDA and SQIVND (reference sequence). V gave up 9 bases and J gave up 1 base; unmatched junction bases: 8. There are 17 residues in the CDR3. The chain's CDR3 is CASRGTSGGRSYNEQFF. CDR3 bases: TGTGCCAGCCGGGGGACTAGCGGGGGAAGATCCTACAATGAGCAGTTCTTC.

The chain recombines TRBV29-1 with TRBJ1-2; TRBD1 might be the D (6 bases). CDR3 length equals 13 residues. Trimming took 3 bases from V and 4 from J, leaving 12 bases between them. Looked up from germline, CDR1 is SQVTM and CDR2 is ANQGSEA. CDR3 residues: CSVDRGLVYGYTF. Written as DNA, the CDR3 is TGCAGCGTTGACCGGGGGCTCGTCTATGGCTACACCTTC.

This chain uses TRBV19 with TRBJ2-7, with D perhaps being TRBD1 or TRBD2 (5 bases each). CDR1 is LNHDA, CDR2 SQIVND, per germline (reference sequence). Trimming took 2 bases from V and 0 from J, leaving 8 bases between them. The CDR3 sequence is 14 residues long. CDR3 nucleotides: TGTGCCAGTAGTATAAGGGACCGCTCCTACGAGCAGTACTTC. Protein product: CASSIRDRSYEQYF.

This chain links TRBV19 with TRBJ1-1, with D possibly being TRBD1 (5 bases). Germline CDR1 is LNHDA and CDR2 is SQIVND (reference sequence). This CDR3 contains 13 residues. Deletions cut 7 bases from V and 8 bases from J, with 17 bases between. Written as DNA, the CDR3 is TGTGCCAGTAATGGAGGAGGGGCGGCAGAAGCTTTCTTT. It specifies CASNGGGAAEAFF. Filled out from reference TRBV19 and TRBJ1-1, the complete variable domain reads DGGITQSPKYLFRKEGQNVTLSCEQNLNHDAMYWYRQDPGQGLRLIYYSQIVNDFQKGDIAEGYSVSREKKESFPLTVTSAQKNPTAFYLCASNGGGAAEAFFGQGTRLTVV.

This clone is labeled as medium-sized. The chain carries TRBV7-9 and TRBJ2-5; D call uncertain. Deletions cut 6 bases from V and 5 bases from J, with 16 bases between. CDR1 is SEHNR, CDR2 FQNEAQ, per germline (reference sequence). The CDR3 has 14 amino acids. CDR3 region: CASSLVAVVETQYF. The CDR3 DNA reads TGTGCCAGCAGTTTGGTGGCGGTTGTGGAGACCCAGTACTTC. The whole variable domain, filled in from reference TRBV7-9 and TRBJ2-5, reads DTGVSQNPRHKITKRGQNVTFRCDPISEHNRLYWYRQTLGQGPEFLTYFQNEAQLEKSRLLSDRFSAERPKGSFSTLEIQRTEQGDSAMYLCASSLVAVVETQYFGPGTRLLVL.

The chain recombines TRBV9 with TRBJ2-1; 7 bases align to TRBD2. V dropped 0 bases and J dropped 6; count of bases not matched to a gene: 9. The germline V gene has CDR1 SGDLS and CDR2 YYNGEE. The CDR3 spans 16 residues. The DNA of the CDR3 is TGTGCCAGCAGCGTAGAGGCGGGAGTCCTGGGCAATGAGCAGTTCTTC. Protein product: CASSVEAGVLGNEQFF.

This chain uses TRBV4-3 with TRBJ2-2; D may correspond to TRBD1 or TRBD2 (5 bases each). The germline gives CDR1 LGHNA, CDR2 YSLEER. This CDR3 has 15 residues. The V end lost 4 bases, the J end lost 4 bases, and 13 bases lay between the germline ends. CDR3 in amino acids: CASSLGTDPTGELFF. CDR3 bases: TGCGCCAGCAGCCTCGGGACGGACCCCACCGGGGAGCTGTTTTTT.

Comment on this clone: At the DNA level, this CDR3 is encoded by other sequences in the same sample as well. The chain carries TRBV7-9 and TRBJ2-1; the D gene is possibly TRBD1 (5 bases). Looked up from germline, CDR1 is SEHNR and CDR2 is FQNEAQ (reference sequence). The CDR3 is 11 amino acids. The germline V and J ends were trimmed by 5 bases and 9 bases, with 8 bases remaining between them. As DNA, the CDR3 is TGTGCCAGCAGCCTCACAGGTGAGCAGTTCTTC. It translates to CASSLTGEQFF.

The chain carries TRBV14 and TRBJ2-7; D perhaps matches TRBD2 (6 bases). CDR3 size: 15 residues. Germline CDR1 is SGHDN and CDR2 is FVKESK. The V end lost 2 bases, the J end lost 6 bases, and 17 bases lay between the germline ends. This CDR3 reads CASSQSPMRDCEQYF. CDR3 coding DNA: TGTGCCAGCAGCCAATCTCCCATGCGGGATTGCGAGCAGTACTTC.

This clone was seen a few times. The chain joins TRBV28 to TRBJ2-7; 14 bases agree with TRBD2. The length of the CDR3 is 17 residues. Trimming at V came to 3 bases and at J to 5 bases, leaving 9 bases not matched to a gene. CDR1 is MDHEN and CDR2 is SYDVKM in the germline V gene. CDR3 protein: CASSLGTGTSGSHEQYF. The CDR3 coding sequence is TGTGCCAGCAGTTTGGGGACAGGGACTAGCGGGAGCCACGAGCAGTACTTC.